These 2 T cell receptor beta chains were sequenced from one sample in a study of Ad26.COV2.S vaccination and SARS-CoV-2 variants. Treatment specified: around 19 received Ad26.COV2.S at low or high dose, single or two shots; 5 received placebo; per-sample allocation not given. It was on day 63 after the first vaccine or placebo injection that samples were taken. Repertoires were generated with immunoSEQ multiplex PCR, while TCRdb's copy carries only in-frame clones and drops some. The sample shows about 420,000 clones, roughly 90% of them seen only once. The sequenced sample was peripheral blood, obtained in a trial of Ad26.COV2.S vaccine versus placebo. The receptor set was obtained from a person between 18 and 65 years old who received the Ad26.COV2.S COVID-19 vaccine or a placebo.

This chain uses TRBV3-1 (or the pseudogene TRBV3-2) with TRBJ1-3; 11 bases are a match to TRBD1. The CDR3 is made up of 18 amino acids. Germline CDR1 LGHDT, CDR2 YNNKEL (reference sequence). Trimming removed 2 bases from V and 4 bases from J; junction bases left unmatched: 10. The CDR3 sequence: CASSQFPWDRGFGNTIYF. CDR3 coding DNA: TGTGCCAGCAGCCAATTCCCTTGGGACAGGGGGTTCGGAAACACCATATATTTT.

The chain employs TRBV3-1 (or the pseudogene TRBV3-2) and TRBJ2-3; 10 bases are shared with TRBD2. The CDR3 consists of 16 residues. Germline V lookup: CDR1 LGHDT, CDR2 YNNKEL (reference sequence). J was trimmed by 5 bases and V by 4 bases; bases with no gene match: 9. The CDR3 loop is CASSRNSGGALDTQYF. DNA for the CDR3: TGTGCCAGCAGCCGCAACAGCGGGGGGGCTTTAGATACGCAGTATTTT.